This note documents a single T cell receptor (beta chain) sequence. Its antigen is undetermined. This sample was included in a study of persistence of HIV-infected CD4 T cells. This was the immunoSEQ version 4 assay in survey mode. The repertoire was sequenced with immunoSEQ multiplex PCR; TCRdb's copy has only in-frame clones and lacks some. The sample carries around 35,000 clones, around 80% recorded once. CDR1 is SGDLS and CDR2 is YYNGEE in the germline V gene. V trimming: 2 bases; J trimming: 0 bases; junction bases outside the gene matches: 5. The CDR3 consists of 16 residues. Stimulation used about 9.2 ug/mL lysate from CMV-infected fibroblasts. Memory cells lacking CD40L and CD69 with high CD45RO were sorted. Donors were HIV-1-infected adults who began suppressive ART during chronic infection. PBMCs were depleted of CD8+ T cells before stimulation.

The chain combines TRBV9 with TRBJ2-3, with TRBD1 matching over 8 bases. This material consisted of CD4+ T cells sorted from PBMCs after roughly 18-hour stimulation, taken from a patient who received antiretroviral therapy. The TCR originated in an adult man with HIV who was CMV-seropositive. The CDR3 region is CASSVRTGTSTDTQYF. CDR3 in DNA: TGTGCCAGCAGCGTTAGGACAGGGACGAGCACAGATACGCAGTATTTT.